This TCR beta chain was obtained from a study of shared clonotypes between healthy human individuals (dated by TCRdb to the early 2020s). For the wider study: The cohort comprised two women and a few men aged 18 to 49 years. Blood TCR repertoires of several healthy adults were deeply sequenced to estimate repertoire size and the extent of clonotype sharing between individuals. Different laboratories and diverse techniques were used to prepare libraries and sequence TCR repertoires, to increase sequencing depth and limit assay-specific biases. Between about 0.9 and 8.9 billion PBMCs per donor were obtained by leukapheresis. The investigation overall reported the following: Because the study included only a small number of donors, the genetic and exposure-history diversity represented was limited. Based on pairwise subsampling, the degree of clonotype sharing among donors was expected to be affected by sequencing depth. Sampling was limited to blood, and TCR repertoires in tissue likely differ from TCR repertoires in blood.

Donors were healthy HIV-negative adults with no recently reported acute infections or vaccinations. Only Caucasian adults living in Nashville, Tennessee, USA were represented among the donors. In the unsorted samples, 87 million or so PBMCs were counted, and genomic DNA was extracted using the QIAamp DNA Blood Mini kit. Blood was obtained by leukapheresis, after which PBMCs were separated by Ficoll-Histopaque density gradient centrifugation and cryopreserved in liquid nitrogen vapor phase. TCR CDR3 regions were amplified from genomic DNA by multiplex PCR using the deep immunoSEQ assay. Extracted genomic DNA from each cell subset was distributed evenly across all wells of several immunoSEQ 96-well plates, and each plate was treated as a replicate. For unsorted PBMC, 250 to 300 ng of genomic DNA, equivalent to around 30,000 T cell genomes, went into each replicate PCR. Ten immunoSEQ deep assay plates were used to sequence the unsorted PBMC genomic DNA. The purified libraries were quantified using a Qubit 3.0 fluorometer, sized with a Bioanalyzer 2100, and then quantified again using the KAPA Library Quantification kit. Every immunoSEQ 96-well plate was sequenced on a separate single-read 150-cycle Illumina NextSeq 550 flow cell. In the paper's pipeline: The immunoSEQ output contained only junctional sequences without quality scores, so filtering could not match that applied to full-length reads. Sequences were annotated with PyIR, a Python wrapper for IgBLAST v1.9, and V/J genes and CDR3 were assigned using IMGT germline references. Reads were filtered out if the reads had weak V/J assignments (E-value above 1e-6), no CDR3, stop codons, out-of-frame junctions, or ambiguous translated residues. V3J clonotypes were defined as sequences sharing the same inferred V gene, J gene, and CDR3 amino acid sequence. To compute the percentage overlap between repertoires, the number of shared unique clonotypes was divided by the size of the smaller repertoire. Richness of each repertoire was evaluated using RTK rarefaction, the Chao1 estimator, and Recon v2.1 estimates of unobserved clonotypes. TCRdb re-hosts the immuneACCESS table, in-frame sequences only. Its copies lack some clones; in the studies checked, an unresolved V gene accounts for under half of them, and the cause for the rest is not known. V, J and clone size are taken as reported in that table, and D and trimming were inferred from the DNA itself. Counted in this sample were 490,000 or so clones; about 79% of them appeared once. The ten biggest clones cover 13% of the sample.

Remarks on this clone: No antigen is known for it. It has no much larger one-base neighbor in the sample; base qualities were not kept.

The sequencing sample was made of PBMCs. The receptor was derived from a woman aged 40 to 50 in good health. Some clones in this sample may be carry-over from other donors' samples.

The DNA reads as follows: TGTGCCAGCAGGACATCAGGGTATGGCTACACCTTC. This is translated as CASRTSGYGYTF. Recombination linked TRBV6-5 to TRBJ1-2; a tentative D match to TRBD1 spans 5 bases. For CDR1 and CDR2, the germline V gene lists MNHEY and SVGAGI. The CDR3, from cysteine to phenylalanine, totals 12 residues. The entry retains the CDR3 DNA only, 36 bases that are in frame from base 1. V loses 6 bases of germline sequence and J loses 5 bases, and the interval between the two ends is 10 bases.